This T cell receptor (beta chain) is from a study of T cell repertoires in cytomegalovirus infection. One entry per CDR3 protein, called by TCRdb with MiXCR from the reads. This sample yields about 740,000 distinct CDR3 sequences, of which 35% to 45% are seen a single time; around 2.8% belongs to the top ten. Looked up from germline, CDR1 is ENHRY and CDR2 is SYGVKD. The germline V and J ends were trimmed by 0 bases and 6 bases, with 24 bases remaining between them. The CDR3 extends over 18 amino acids. Material: PBMCs. This rearrangement joins TRBV10-3 to TRBJ2-7; tentatively, D is TRBD1 or TRBD2 (5 bases each). This TCR was sampled from a human donor in good health (CMV status not recorded). Some clones in this sample may be carry-over from other donors' samples. The CDR3 protein is CAISESPQRGPSLFEQYF. The DNA of the CDR3 is TGTGCCATCAGTGAGTCCCCCCAACGGGGCCCTTCCCTCTTCGAGCAGTACTTC.